A selection of T cell receptor beta chains follows, all from one sample in a study of regulatory T cells in long-lasting Graves disease. TCRdb used MiXCR to reprocess the multiplex PCR reads, holding one entry per CDR3 protein. The sample lists 360,000 or so distinct CDR3 sequences, approximately 12% occurring once. This same sample was also part of a study on T cells in Graves' hyperthyroidism and ophthalmopathy.

The source was peripheral blood mononuclear cells (PBMCs), collected at new diagnosis, from a patient treated with antithyroid drugs. The receptors here all came from a woman between 18 and 29 years old with Graves disease. Each CDR3 is given with its conserved first and last residue. The order of the fields is V gene, J gene, CDR3 protein.

>TRBV6-2/TRBV6-3|TRBJ2-1
CASSRRTSGMDEQFF
>TRBV20-1|TRBJ1-1
CSARDPGAMVHTEAFF
>TRBV11-2|TRBJ2-3
CASSATDTQYF
>TRBV19|TRBJ1-5
CASSISEPQHF
>TRBV12-3/TRBV12-4|TRBJ2-1
CASSSGVTEQFF
>TRBV18|TRBJ1-5
CASSRDRVYRAGNQPQHF
>TRBV5-8|TRBJ2-2
CASRAPVELFF
>TRBV28|TRBJ1-3
CASSFDLAIYF
>TRBV3-1|TRBJ2-1
CASSQATSGAYNEQFF
>TRBV7-3|TRBJ1-1
CASSLIRGDNTEAFF
>TRBV11-2|TRBJ2-7
CASSLGQGEEYF
>TRBV18|TRBJ2-5
CASSPPRFQETQYF
>TRBV4-3|TRBJ2-5
CASSQDMTQETQYF
>TRBV4-1|TRBJ2-2
CASSQVRGQNTGELFF
>TRBV30|TRBJ2-7
CAWSWGASTFGEQYF
>TRBV7-6|TRBJ2-6
CASSSPGQGSGANVLTF
>TRBV27|TRBJ2-3
CASSFQEGSTDTQYF
>TRBV20-1|TRBJ2-1
CSASGGTAESVNEQFF
>TRBV5-1|TRBJ1-2
CASSLLEGPHTF
>TRBV20-1|TRBJ2-1
CSAMNRIGYNEQFF
>TRBV18|TRBJ2-5
CASSPLGGRDQETQYF
>TRBV2|TRBJ2-1
CASSADMTNEQFF
>TRBV18|TRBJ2-5
CASSPSGRAGETQYF
>TRBV20-1|TRBJ2-7
CSARALLLWEQYF
>TRBV14|TRBJ2-1
CASSPGGGLIFGSYNEQFF
>TRBV2|TRBJ1-2
CASSEYYGYTF
>TRBV27|TRBJ1-1
CASSLNRGTVKMNTEAFF
>TRBV4-1|TRBJ2-2
CASSPYIQGAGELFF
>TRBV5-6|TRBJ1-2
CASSSTLRDRESYGYTF
>TRBV28|TRBJ2-1
CASSDPDRSGEQFF
>TRBV20-1|TRBJ1-2
CSAREEGHRANYGYTF
>TRBV19|TRBJ2-1
CASSIGRSGRPYNEQFF
>TRBV20-1|TRBJ2-3
CSARGLITDTQYF
>TRBV15|TRBJ2-3
CATRETGNTDTQYF
>TRBV28|TRBJ1-5
CASSLWTGGDDQPQHF
>TRBV13|TRBJ2-4
CASSLGLAGGAQQYF
>TRBV2|TRBJ2-5
CASTAFGRETQYF